This T cell receptor beta chain was sequenced in a study of blood T cell repertoires in COVID-19. Background on the study: Sites across the United States, Italy and Spain contributed samples from acute and convalescent COVID-19. The cDNA or gDNA used as material had been derived from T cells, B-cell-depleted T cells, or PBMCs.

V lost 2 bases and J 1 base, leaving 11 bases between the germline ends. Looked up from germline, CDR1 is GTSNPN and CDR2 is SVGIG (reference sequence). CDR3 length equals 14 residues. Original processing methods: The assay estimated nucleated cells by amplifying reference gene primers. Sequencing used immunoSEQ multiplex PCR; TCRdb keeps in-frame clones, though not all of them. Clone size and the V and J calls come from that table; the DNA yielded D and trimming. The data show approximately 500,000 clones, roughly 89% seen once. The Seattle patients joined while their infection was active and were tracked longitudinally afterward.

The V gene is TRBV30, the J gene TRBJ1-1; the D gene is possibly TRBD1 (6 bases). The source material was peripheral blood. The TCR sequence derives from a man between 18 and 29 years old with COVID-19, enrolled during active disease. The CDR3 DNA sequence: TGTGCCTGGAGTTCAAGAGGGGGGAACACTGAAGCTTTCTTT. Residues: CAWSSRGGNTEAFF.